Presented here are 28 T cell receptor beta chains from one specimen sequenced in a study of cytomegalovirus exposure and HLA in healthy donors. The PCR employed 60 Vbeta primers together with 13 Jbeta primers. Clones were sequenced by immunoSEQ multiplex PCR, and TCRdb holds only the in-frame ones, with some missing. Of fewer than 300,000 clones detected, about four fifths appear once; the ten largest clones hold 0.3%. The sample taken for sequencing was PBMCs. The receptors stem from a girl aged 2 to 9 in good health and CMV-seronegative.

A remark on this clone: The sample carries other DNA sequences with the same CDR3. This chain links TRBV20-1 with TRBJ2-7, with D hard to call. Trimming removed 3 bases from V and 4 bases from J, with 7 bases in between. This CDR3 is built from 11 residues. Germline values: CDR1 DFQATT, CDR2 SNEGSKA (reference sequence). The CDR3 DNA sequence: TGCAGTGCTAGCGAGGCTTACGAGCAGTACTTC. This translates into CSASEAYEQYF.

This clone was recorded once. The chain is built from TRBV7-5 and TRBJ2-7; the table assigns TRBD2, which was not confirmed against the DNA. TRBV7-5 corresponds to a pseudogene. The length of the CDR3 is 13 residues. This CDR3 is CARSLRETYEQYF. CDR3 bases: TGTGCCAGAAGCTTGAGGGAAACCTACGAGCAGTACTTC.

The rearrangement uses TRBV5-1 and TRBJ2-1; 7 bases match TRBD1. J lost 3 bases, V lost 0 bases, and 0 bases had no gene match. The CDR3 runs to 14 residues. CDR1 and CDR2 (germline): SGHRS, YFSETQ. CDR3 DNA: TGCGCCAGCAGCTTGGACAGGGGCTACAATGAGCAGTTCTTC. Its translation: CASSLDRGYNEQFF. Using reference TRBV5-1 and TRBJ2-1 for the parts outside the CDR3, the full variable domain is KAGVTQTPRYLIKTRGQQVTLSCSPISGHRSVSWYQQTPGQGLQFLFEYFSETQRNKGNFPGRFSGRQFSNSRSEMNVSTLELGDSALYLCASSLDRGYNEQFFGPGTRLTVL.

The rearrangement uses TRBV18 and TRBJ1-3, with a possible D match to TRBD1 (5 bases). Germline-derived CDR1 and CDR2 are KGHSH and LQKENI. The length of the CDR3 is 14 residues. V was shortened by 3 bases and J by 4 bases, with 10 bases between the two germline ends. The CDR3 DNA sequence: TGTGCCAGCTCACCCCCGGACACCGGAAACACCATATATTTT. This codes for CASSPPDTGNTIYF.

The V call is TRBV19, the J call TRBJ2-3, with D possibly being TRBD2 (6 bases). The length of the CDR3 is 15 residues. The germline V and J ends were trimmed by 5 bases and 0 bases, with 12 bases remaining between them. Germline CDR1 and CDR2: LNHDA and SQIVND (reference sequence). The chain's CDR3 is CASSFGTSSTDTQYF. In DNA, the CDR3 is TGTGCCAGTAGTTTCGGGACTTCTAGCACAGATACGCAGTATTTT.

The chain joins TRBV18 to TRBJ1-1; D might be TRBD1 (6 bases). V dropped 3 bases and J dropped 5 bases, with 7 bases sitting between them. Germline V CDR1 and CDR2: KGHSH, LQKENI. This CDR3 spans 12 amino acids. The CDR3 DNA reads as TGTGCCAGCTCACCGGGGGCGACTGAAGCTTTCTTT. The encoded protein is CASSPGATEAFF.

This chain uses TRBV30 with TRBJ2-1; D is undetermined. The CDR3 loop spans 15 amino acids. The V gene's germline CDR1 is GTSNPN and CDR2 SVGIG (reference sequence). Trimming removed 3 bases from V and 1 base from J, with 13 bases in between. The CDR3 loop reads CAWRGSRRSYNEQFF. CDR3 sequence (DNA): TGTGCCTGGAGGGGTAGCCGAAGATCCTACAATGAGCAGTTCTTC.

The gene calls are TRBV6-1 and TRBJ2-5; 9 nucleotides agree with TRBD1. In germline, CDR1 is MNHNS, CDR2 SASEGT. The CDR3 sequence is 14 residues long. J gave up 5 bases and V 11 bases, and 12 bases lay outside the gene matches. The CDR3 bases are TGTGCCCTCGGCGAGACAGGGGGATGGGAGACCCAGTACTTC. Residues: CALGETGGWETQYF.

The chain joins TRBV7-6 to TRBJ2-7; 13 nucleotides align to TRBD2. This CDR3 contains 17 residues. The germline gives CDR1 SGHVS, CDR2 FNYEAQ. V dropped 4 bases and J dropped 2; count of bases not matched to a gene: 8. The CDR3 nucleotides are TGTGCCAGCAGCTCCTTTAGCGGACTAGCGGGGGCCTACGAGCAGTACTTC. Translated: CASSSFSGLAGAYEQYF.

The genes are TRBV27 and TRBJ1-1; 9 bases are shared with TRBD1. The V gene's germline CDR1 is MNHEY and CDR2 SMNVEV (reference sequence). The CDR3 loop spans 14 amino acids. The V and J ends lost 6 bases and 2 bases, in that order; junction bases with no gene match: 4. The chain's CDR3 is CASRGTGINTEAFF. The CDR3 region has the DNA TGTGCCAGCAGGGGGACAGGGATAAACACTGAAGCTTTCTTT.

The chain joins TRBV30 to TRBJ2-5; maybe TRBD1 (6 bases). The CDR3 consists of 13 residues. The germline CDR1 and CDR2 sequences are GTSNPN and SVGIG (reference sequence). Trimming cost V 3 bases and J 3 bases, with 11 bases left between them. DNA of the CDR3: TGTGCCTGGAGGGGTGAGGGGGAAGAGACCCAGTACTTC. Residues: CAWRGEGEETQYF.

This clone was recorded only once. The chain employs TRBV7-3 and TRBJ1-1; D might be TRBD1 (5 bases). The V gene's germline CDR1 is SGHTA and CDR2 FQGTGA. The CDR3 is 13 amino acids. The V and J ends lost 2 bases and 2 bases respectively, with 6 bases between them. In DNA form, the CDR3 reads TGTGCCAGCAGCTTAGACAGCAACACTGAAGCTTTCTTT. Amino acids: CASSLDSNTEAFF.

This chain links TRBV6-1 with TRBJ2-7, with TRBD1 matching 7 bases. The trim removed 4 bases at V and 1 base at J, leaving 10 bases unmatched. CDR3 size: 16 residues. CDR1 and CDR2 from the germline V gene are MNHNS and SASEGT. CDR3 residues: CASSGLGNRGSYEQYF. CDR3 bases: TGTGCCAGCAGTGGTCTAGGAAACAGGGGATCCTACGAGCAGTACTTC.

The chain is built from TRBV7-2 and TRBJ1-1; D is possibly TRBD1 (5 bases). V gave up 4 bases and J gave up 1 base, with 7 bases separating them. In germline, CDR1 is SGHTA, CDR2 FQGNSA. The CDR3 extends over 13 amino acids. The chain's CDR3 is CASSSQGNTEAFF. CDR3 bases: TGTGCCAGCAGCTCGCAGGGGAACACTGAAGCTTTCTTT.

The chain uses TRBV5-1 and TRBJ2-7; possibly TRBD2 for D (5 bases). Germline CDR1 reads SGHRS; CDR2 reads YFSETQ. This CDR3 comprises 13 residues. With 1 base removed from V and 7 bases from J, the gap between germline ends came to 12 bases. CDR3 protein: CASSLNSPGEQYF. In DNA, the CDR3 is TGCGCCAGCAGCTTGAACTCCCCGGGGGAGCAGTACTTC.

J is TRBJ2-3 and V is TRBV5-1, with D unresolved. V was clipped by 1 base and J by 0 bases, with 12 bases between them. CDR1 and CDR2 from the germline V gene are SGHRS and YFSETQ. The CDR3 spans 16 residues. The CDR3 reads CASSLFGSLSTDTQYF. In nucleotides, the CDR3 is TGCGCCAGCAGCTTGTTTGGTAGCCTAAGCACAGATACGCAGTATTTT.

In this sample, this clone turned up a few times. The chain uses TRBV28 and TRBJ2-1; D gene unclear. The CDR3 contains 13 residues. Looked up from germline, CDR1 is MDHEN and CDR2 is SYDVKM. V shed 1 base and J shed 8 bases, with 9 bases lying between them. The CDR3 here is CASSLFLVYEQFF. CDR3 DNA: TGTGCCAGCAGTTTATTTTTAGTTTATGAGCAGTTCTTC.

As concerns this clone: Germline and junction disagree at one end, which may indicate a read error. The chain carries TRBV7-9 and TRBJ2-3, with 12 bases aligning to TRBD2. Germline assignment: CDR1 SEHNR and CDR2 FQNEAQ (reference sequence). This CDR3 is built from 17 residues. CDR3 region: CASSLAGGPKDTDTQYF. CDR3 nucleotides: TGTGCCAGCAGCCTAGCGGGAGGGCCTAAGGACACAGATACGCAGTATTTT. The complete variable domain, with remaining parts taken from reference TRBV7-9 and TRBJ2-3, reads DTGVSQNPRHKITKRGQNVTFRCDPISEHNRLYWYRQTLGQGPEFLTYFQNEAQLEKSRLLSDRFSAERPKGSFSTLEIQRTEQGDSAMYLCASSLAGGPKDTDTQYFGPGTRLTVL.

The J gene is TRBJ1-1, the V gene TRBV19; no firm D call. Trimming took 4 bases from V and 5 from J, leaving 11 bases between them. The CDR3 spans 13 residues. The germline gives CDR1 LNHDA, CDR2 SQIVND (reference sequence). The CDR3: CASSNFGETEAFF. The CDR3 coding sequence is TGTGCCAGTAGTAATTTCGGGGAAACTGAAGCTTTCTTT.

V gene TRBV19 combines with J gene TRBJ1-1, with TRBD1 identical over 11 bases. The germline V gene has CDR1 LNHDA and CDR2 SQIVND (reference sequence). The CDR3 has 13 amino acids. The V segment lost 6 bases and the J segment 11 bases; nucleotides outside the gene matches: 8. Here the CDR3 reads CASSLGQGASAFF. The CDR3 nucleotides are TGTGCCAGTAGCCTTGGACAGGGGGCGTCCGCTTTCTTT.

In DNA, the CDR3 is TGTGCCAGCAGCGTACCAAGTAGTGGCTACAATGAGCAGTTCTTC. Translated, it gives CASSVPSSGYNEQFF. The chain combines TRBV9 with TRBJ2-1; D gene unclear. This CDR3 spans 15 amino acids. Germline loops: CDR1 SGDLS, CDR2 YYNGEE. V lost 1 base and J lost 3, with 11 bases in between.

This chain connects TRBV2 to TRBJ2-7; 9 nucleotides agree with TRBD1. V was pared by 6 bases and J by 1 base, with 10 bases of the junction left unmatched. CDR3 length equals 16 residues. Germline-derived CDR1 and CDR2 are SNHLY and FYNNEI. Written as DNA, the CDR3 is TGTGCCAGCAGGAAACCCGGGACAGGGAATTCCTACGAGCAGTACTTC. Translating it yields CASRKPGTGNSYEQYF.

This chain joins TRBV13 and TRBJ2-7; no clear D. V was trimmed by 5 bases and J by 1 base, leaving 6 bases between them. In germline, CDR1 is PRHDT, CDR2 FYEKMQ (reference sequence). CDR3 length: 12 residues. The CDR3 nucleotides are TGTGCCAGCAGCGTCAGTTCCTACGAGCAGTACTTC. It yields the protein CASSVSSYEQYF.

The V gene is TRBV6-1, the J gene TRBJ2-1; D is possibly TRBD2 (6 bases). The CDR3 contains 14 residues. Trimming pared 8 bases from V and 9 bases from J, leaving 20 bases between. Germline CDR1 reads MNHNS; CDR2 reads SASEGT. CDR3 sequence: CASSRGGLQSEQFF. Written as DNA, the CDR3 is TGTGCCAGCTCTAGGGGAGGTCTACAATCTGAGCAGTTCTTC.

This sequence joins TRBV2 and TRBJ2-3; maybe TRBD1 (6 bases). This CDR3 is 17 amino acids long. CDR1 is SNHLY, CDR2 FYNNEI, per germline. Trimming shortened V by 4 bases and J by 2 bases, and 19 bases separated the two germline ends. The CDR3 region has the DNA TGTGCCAGCAGTGGGGCAGGGGTGTCGGTCCCCACAGATACGCAGTATTTT. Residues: CASSGAGVSVPTDTQYF.

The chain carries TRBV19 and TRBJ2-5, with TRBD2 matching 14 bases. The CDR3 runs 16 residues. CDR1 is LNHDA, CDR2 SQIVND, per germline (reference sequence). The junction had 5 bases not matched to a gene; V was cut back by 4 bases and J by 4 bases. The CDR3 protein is CASSKTGTSGGETQYF. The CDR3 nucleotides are TGTGCCAGTAGTAAAACCGGGACTAGCGGGGGAGAGACCCAGTACTTC. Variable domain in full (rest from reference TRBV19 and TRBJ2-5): DGGITQSPKYLFRKEGQNVTLSCEQNLNHDAMYWYRQDPGQGLRLIYYSQIVNDFQKGDIAEGYSVSREKKESFPLTVTSAQKNPTAFYLCASSKTGTSGGETQYFGPGTRLLVL.

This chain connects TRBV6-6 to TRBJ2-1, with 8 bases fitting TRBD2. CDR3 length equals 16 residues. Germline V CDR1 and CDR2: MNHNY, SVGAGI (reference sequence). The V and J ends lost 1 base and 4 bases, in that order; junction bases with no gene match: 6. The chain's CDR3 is CASSYWRAGGYNEQFF. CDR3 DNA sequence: TGTGCCAGCAGTTACTGGCGGGCGGGGGGTTACAATGAGCAGTTCTTC.

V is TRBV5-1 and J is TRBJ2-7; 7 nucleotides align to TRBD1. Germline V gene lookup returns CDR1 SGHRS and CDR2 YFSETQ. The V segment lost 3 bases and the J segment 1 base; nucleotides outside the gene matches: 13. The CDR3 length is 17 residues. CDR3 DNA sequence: TGCGCCAGCAGCTGGGGGATAGACAGGGACAGATCCTACGAGCAGTACTTC. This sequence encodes CASSWGIDRDRSYEQYF.